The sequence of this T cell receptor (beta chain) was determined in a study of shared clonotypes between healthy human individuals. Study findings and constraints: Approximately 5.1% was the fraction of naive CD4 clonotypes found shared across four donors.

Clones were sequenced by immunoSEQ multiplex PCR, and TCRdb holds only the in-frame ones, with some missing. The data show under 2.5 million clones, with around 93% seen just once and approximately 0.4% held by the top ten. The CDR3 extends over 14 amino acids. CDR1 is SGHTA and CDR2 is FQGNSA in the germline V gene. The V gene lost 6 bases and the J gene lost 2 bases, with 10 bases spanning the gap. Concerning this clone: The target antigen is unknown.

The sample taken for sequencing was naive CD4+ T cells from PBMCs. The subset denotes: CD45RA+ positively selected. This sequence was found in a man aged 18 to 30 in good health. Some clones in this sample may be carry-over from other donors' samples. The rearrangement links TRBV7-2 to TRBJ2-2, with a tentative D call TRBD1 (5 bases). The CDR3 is CASRGALNTGELFF. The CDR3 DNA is TGTGCCAGCAGAGGGGCTCTAAACACCGGGGAGCTGTTTTTT.